The present entry profiles one TCR beta chain with its context. This clonotype was found many times. Its antigen remains undetermined. Base qualities are not provided; no much larger clone lies one nucleotide away. The data derive from a study of T cells in Graves' hyperthyroidism and ophthalmopathy (dated by TCRdb to about 2019). In the study overall: Peripheral blood samples were taken at initial diagnosis, before any treatment was given. To identify distinguishing TCR V-J signatures, a discovery cohort of about a hundred patients was used, comprising 40 to 45 with Graves' ophthalmopathy and 57 with stable Graves' hyperthyroidism. Whether ophthalmopathy could be predicted prospectively was tested in an independent validation cohort made up of 18 hyperthyroidism patients plus 17 patients who later progressed to ophthalmopathy. The approximately 100 discovery patients were divided at random into training and test sets in a 7:3 ratio. In addition, the study compared T-cell repertoires in thyroid tissue and in blood from six Graves' hyperthyroidism patients. Once sampling was done, hyperthyroidism patients were given methimazole at a starting dose of 30 mg daily, whereas ophthalmopathy patients were given high-dose intravenous methylprednisolone. The paper reports TCR Vbeta CDR3 sequencing of fewer than 150 peripheral blood samples: 40 to 45 ophthalmopathy, under 85 hyperthyroidism and approximately 17 progressor patients. Study-level results and caveats: Sample size was not statistically predetermined, and investigators were not blinded to group allocation. In validation, progression to ophthalmopathy was predicted by the model with around 71% sensitivity and nearly 75% specificity, a median of around 6.5 months before onset. Blood samples also contained most of the expanded thyroid clonotypes (frequency above 0.001), which suggests that blood repertoires may reflect thyroid immune responses. A 13 V-J signature model separated ophthalmopathy from stable hyperthyroidism, with around 90% sensitivity and 81.08% specificity in cross-validation and 80%/75% in testing.

Hyperthyroidism patients were newly diagnosed, with disease duration under 2 months, and aged 18 to 65 years. Any patient with an uncontrolled infection, another autoimmune disease, pregnancy or lactation was excluded. Diagnoses relied on clinical symptoms, serum thyroxine and TRAb, thyroid ultrasound and orbital computed tomography. Blood from progressor patients was drawn when they were first diagnosed with hyperthyroidism, before any ophthalmopathy symptoms appeared. PBMCs were separated from 10 ml of fresh peripheral blood using Ficoll-Paque density gradient centrifugation. Progressor patients were defined as those initially diagnosed with Graves' hyperthyroidism in whom ophthalmopathy developed during follow-up. Trizol reagent was used to extract total RNA, and RNA quality was then checked on an Agilent 2100 Bioanalyzer. The CDR3 runs 15 amino acids, cysteine and phenylalanine included. Only the CDR3 part of the read is kept: 45 bases, read in frame from the first base. Cut back by 3 bases and 4 bases, the V and J ends lie 11 bases apart. CDR1 KGHDR and CDR2 SFDVKD were looked up in the germline V gene.

Amplification of TCR beta CDR3 regions was carried out from RNA transcripts. The TCR CDR3 was subjected to a first round of RT-PCR using the HTBI primer set and the Qiagen OneStep RT-PCR kit. Libraries were constructed in a second round of multiplex PCR, after which size selection and purification were carried out. Sequencing of the libraries was done on an Illumina HiSeq2000 using paired-end 100 bp reads. The study's processing was this. SOAPnuke was used to process the raw data, with reads discarded if the reads contained adapters or uncalled bases, had a mean Phred below 15, or lacked an exact constant-primer or identifier match. COPE v1.2.5 was used to merge high-quality paired reads, and clonotypes were defined as unique nucleotide sequences. Clonotypes were aligned to IMGT TRBV, TRBD and TRBJ reference segments using MiTCR v1.1. The analysis included only V-J combinations with a frequency above 0.0001, which together covered 99.2% of the repertoires. A TCS score was defined as the ratio between F50 (clonal expansion) and ExV (chaos), using BLOSUM62-based TCRdist between CDR3 peptides within each V-J. Welch's t-statistics and random forest reduced 514 V-J features to 13, which were used in a naive Bayes classifier (R e1071). TCRdb trimmed public reads at Q25 via fastp, called clones via MiXCR and kept in-frame beta chains. Rows with a matching CDR3 protein are joined into one entry that keeps the most common DNA and genes. Clone size and V and J calls follow TCRdb, not the original study. The sample profile shows some 300,000 distinct CDR3 sequences; 10% to 15% of them were found once. The ten top clones hold roughly 8% of the sample.

The V gene is TRBV24-1 and the J gene is TRBJ2-2, with TRBD2 as a weak D call on 6 bases. The sequenced sample was blood. The TCR comes from a woman aged 25 to 39 with Graves' hyperthyroidism that later progressed to Graves' ophthalmopathy. The DNA sequence reads TGTGCCACCAGTGATGCAACTAGCCCCACCGGGGAGCTGTTTTTT. This translates into CATSDATSPTGELFF.